This TCR beta chain was retrieved from a study of long-term antiretroviral therapy in people with HIV. Whole-study results and caveats: Diversity increased after ART yet remained lower than in transplant donor controls. Across all time points, the repertoire was dominated by clones that expanded before ART.

At the survey level, the v3.0 immunoSEQ assay was run. Libraries were prepared by immunoSEQ multiplex PCR; TCRdb keeps only in-frame clonotypes and omits some of them. The table records tens of thousands of clones, 93% of them present only once. People in the study who had HIV all got their treatment in the United States. With respect to this clone: The antigen remains undetermined.

The CDR3 contains 15 residues. With 7 bases clipped from V and 5 bases from J, the junction kept 13 bases outside the gene matches. Germline lookup yields CDR1 SNHLY and CDR2 FYNNEI. The sequencing here drew on unsorted PBMCs, taken around 6.3 years after starting antiretroviral therapy. The clonotype comes from a woman aged 40 to 49 with HIV. The genes are TRBV2 and TRBJ1-1, with 7 bases identical to TRBD1. The CDR3 DNA reads TGTGCCAGCACAGTAGAGGGGGCAAGGCGGACTGAAGCTTTCTTT. Its translation: CASTVEGARRTEAFF.